This T cell receptor beta chain was recorded in a study of cytomegalovirus exposure and HLA in healthy donors. Whole-study findings and limits: Later analysis associated a missense DCLRE1C variant with TCR beta V- and J-gene trimming. There were some public TCRs occurring in many donors, but most TCR sequences were rare. Later analysis revealed greater clonal expansion in HLA-associated TCR beta chains than in equally common others. In an earlier analysis, about 87% or about 30%: the productive usage of most TCR beta V segments.

The PCR made use of 60 Vbeta and 13 Jbeta primers. Sequenced by immunoSEQ multiplex PCR; TCRdb stores in-frame clones only, minus some. The sample includes 95,000 to 110,000 clones, roughly three quarters of them seen just once. This clone appeared a few times. The antigen remains undetermined. This receptor was identified in a man aged 50 to 59 in good health and CMV-seropositive. Sequencing used PBMCs.

DNA of the CDR3: TGCGCCAGCAAACTACGGGAGGATCAAGAGACCCAGTACTTC. It yields the protein CASKLREDQETQYF. This sequence joins TRBV10-2 and TRBJ2-5; 7 positions agree with TRBD2. CDR3 length equals 14 residues. The V gene end was trimmed by 7 bases and the J gene end by 2 bases; junction bases not matched to a gene: 7. Germline V lookup: CDR1 WSHSY, CDR2 SAAADI.